This T cell receptor (beta chain) was identified in a study of T-cell reconstitution after alpha-beta-depleted transplantation in children. This CDR3 region has 15 residues. The ends were cut back, 2 bases at V and 7 bases at J, with 13 bases in the middle. Germline V gives CDR1 SGHKS, CDR2 YYEKEE (reference sequence). This clonotype was counted ten times or more. TCRbeta library preparation incorporated unique molecular identifiers. TCRdb re-called the PCR reads with MiXCR, one entry per CDR3 protein. The repertoire holds about 120,000 distinct CDR3 sequences, with around a tenth as singletons. The source was PBMCs from the stem cell graft donor, collected from the stem cell graft. This clonotype originated in a human donor who donated a stem cell graft to a child with acute lymphoblastic leukemia. This rearrangement joins TRBV5-5 to TRBJ1-6; D is ambiguous. DNA for the CDR3: TGTGCCAGCAGCTTCCAGGCGGGGTTAAATTCACCCCTCCACTTT. Translating it yields CASSFQAGLNSPLHF.